This entry concerns a single T cell receptor (beta chain). Many counts were recorded for this clonotype. What antigen it recognizes has not been identified. Nothing much larger sits one base from this clone, and base qualities are not available. The data were obtained in a study of human T cells and chemical hapten exposure (dated by TCRdb to about 2021). Turning to the overall study: Libraries were pooled for sequencing, and variation in per-sample TCR yields was attributed mainly to small differences in library volumes within the pool. This study followed changes in the peripheral blood TCR repertoire in vivo during primary and secondary sensitization of alopecia patients to the hapten diphenylcyclopropenone (DPC). From each blood RNA sample, both TCR alpha and TCR beta chains were sequenced.

This specimen's time point label, per the study, means: healthy volunteer bleed at 2 weeks. Total RNA was isolated from unfractionated whole blood collected in Tempus Blood RNA tubes. As TCR sequencing controls, five or six healthy volunteers were used, with blood taken at day 0, 2 weeks and 6 weeks. Libraries were constructed by RACE. The sequencing machine was a NextSeq 500. During library preparation, unique molecular identifiers were attached to individual cDNA molecules so that TCRs could be counted in a quantitative, reproducible way. Per the source publication's procedure: A median of roughly 99,000 TCRs per sample was observed, with a range of 23,224 to 690,600. V, J and CDR3 annotation of the TCR reads was performed with the Decombinator software suite. For PS versus PT1 abundance plots, all samples were subsampled to the same number of TCRs (28,000). Expanded TCRs were defined as absent before sensitization and observed at least eight times at the 2-week time point. TCRdb reanalyzed the raw reads on its own, using fastp at Q25 for trimming and MiXCR for clone calling, and kept in-frame beta chains. Records with the same CDR3 protein are collapsed into one entry carrying the most frequent genes and DNA. None of the V and J calls come from the authors' own analysis; TCRdb made them. The sample data list about 46,000 distinct CDR3 sequences, and 4.3% of these were observed just once. The ten largest clones capture about 1.6% of the sample.

V lost 5 bases and J lost 8 bases; the stretch between them is 16 bases long. CDR1 and CDR2 are drawn from the germline V gene: MNHEY, SVGEGT. The CDR3, from cysteine to phenylalanine, totals 14 residues. Only the CDR3 part of the read is kept: 42 bases, read in frame from the first base. The investigation overall reported the following: After repeated subsampling, changes were observed in the strength of the expansion versus patch-test correlation and in the threshold at which the correlation became significant. No change with DPC sensitization was found in the number of TCRs above 1 in 1000 frequency, and no evidence of global repertoire structure alterations was found.

The receptor's source is a female donor in good health. Some clones in this sample may be carry-over from other donors' samples. The sequence links TRBV6-2 or TRBV6-3 to TRBJ2-4, with the D gene too uncertain to name. The sequenced sample was whole blood. CDR3 sequence: CASSRGQRPHIQYF. The base sequence is TGTGCCAGCAGTAGAGGCCAGCGACCCCACATTCAGTACTTC.